The sample holds a few counts of the clone carrying this T cell receptor (beta chain). Antigen unknown. Every bit of the isolated RNA underwent reverse transcription, so sequencing read expressed TCRB transcripts. Some clones are missing from TCRdb's copy, which holds only in-frame ones; the method was immunoSEQ multiplex PCR. The data contain 390,000 or so clones, roughly 14% of them singletons. These data are taken from a study of beta chain features in type 1 diabetes. Study outcomes and limitations: Naive, central memory and Treg TCRB repertoires appeared more alike in patients than in healthy donors.

Trimming took 3 bases from V and 9 from J, leaving 15 bases between them. From germline, CDR1 is SGHTA and CDR2 FQGNSA. There are 15 residues in the CDR3. The TCR was taken from a man aged 25-40 years in good health. The V and J genes are TRBV7-2 and TRBJ1-6; D perhaps matches TRBD1 (5 bases). The sample comprised naive CD4+ T cells from blood. The CDR3 nucleotides are TGTGCCAGCAGCTTGGGAGGCAGGGAAGGTTCACCCCTCCACTTT. Encoded protein: CASSLGGREGSPLHF.